Sequencing of this T cell receptor (beta chain) was carried out in a study of CD8 T cells in ankylosing spondylitis. The CDR3 is made up of 14 amino acids. CDR1 is ENHRY and CDR2 is SYGVKD in the germline V gene. J was trimmed by 7 bases and V by 7 bases; bases with no gene match: 11. TCRdb re-analysed the 5' RACE reads in MiXCR, keeping a single row per CDR3 protein. Here the sample spans some 130,000 distinct CDR3 sequences, over 9.5% being singletons. This clonotype occurred a few times. The TCR comes from a female donor with ankylosing spondylitis or in good health (not recorded which). J is TRBJ1-2 and V is TRBV10-3, with TRBD1 matching 8 bases. Source material: blood, either unsorted or a sorted T cell fraction (not recorded which). The CDR3 reads CAITQDREVTGYTF. Here the CDR3 DNA reads TGTGCCATCACCCAGGACAGGGAGGTCACTGGCTACACCTTC.